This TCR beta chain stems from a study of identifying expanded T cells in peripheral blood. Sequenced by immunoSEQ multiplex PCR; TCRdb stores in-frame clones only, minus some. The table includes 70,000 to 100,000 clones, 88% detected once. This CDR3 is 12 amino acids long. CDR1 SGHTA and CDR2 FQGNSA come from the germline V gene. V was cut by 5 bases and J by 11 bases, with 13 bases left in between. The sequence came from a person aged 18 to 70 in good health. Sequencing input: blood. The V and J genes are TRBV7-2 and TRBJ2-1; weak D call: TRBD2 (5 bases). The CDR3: CASSPSGNQQFF. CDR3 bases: TGTGCCAGCAGCCCCTCCGGGAACCAGCAGTTCTTC.